These 22 T cell receptor beta chains were sequenced from one sample in a study of vaccination effects on CD4 cells after COVID-19. The repertoire was sequenced with immunoSEQ multiplex PCR; TCRdb's copy has only in-frame clones and lacks some. The table lists under 70,000 clones, roughly 81% of them singletons. No antigens are known for them. The culture ran for nine to eleven days, and then CD4+ T cells were isolated. Two doses of either BNT162b2 or mRNA-1273 were given to each participant. The sequencing here drew on CD4+ T cells from PBMCs cultured without peptide, taken after COVID-19 vaccination. Receptor source: a human donor who received a COVID-19 vaccine.

About this clone: An end of the junction does not agree with germline; a read error may underlie this. The gene calls are TRBV19 and TRBJ1-5, with D perhaps matching TRBD1 (6 bases). Looked up from germline, CDR1 is LNHDA and CDR2 is SQIVND (reference sequence). This CDR3 region has 13 residues. The chain's CDR3 is CASSGQINQPQHF. CDR3 coding DNA: TGTGCAAGTAGCGGACAGATCAATCAGCCCCAGCATTTT.

The V gene is TRBV5-1, the J gene TRBJ1-1, with D possibly TRBD1 on 5 matching bases. The germline V gene has CDR1 SGHRS and CDR2 YFSETQ. V was clipped by 6 bases and J by 4 bases, with 13 bases between them. There are 13 residues in the CDR3. The DNA of the CDR3 is TGCGCCAGCAAAGGGACTCTGGGCACTGAAGCTTTCTTT. Encoded protein: CASKGTLGTEAFF.

This sequence joins TRBV19 and TRBJ2-3, with 9 bases identical to TRBD2. The trim removed 1 base at V and 4 bases at J, leaving 6 bases unmatched. Per germline, CDR1 LNHDA and CDR2 SQIVND (reference sequence). This CDR3 spans 16 amino acids. This chain's CDR3 is CASSIGPSGASDTQYF. DNA of the CDR3: TGTGCCAGTAGTATAGGTCCTAGCGGGGCGTCAGATACGCAGTATTTT.

CDR3 loop: CASSYAKGSHNEQFF. Written as DNA, the CDR3 is TGTGCCAGCAGTTACGCGAAGGGGAGTCACAATGAGCAGTTCTTC. The rearrangement joins TRBV6-2 or TRBV6-3 to TRBJ2-1; D assignment may be TRBD1 or TRBD2 (5 bases each). CDR3 length: 15 residues. Trimming stripped 2 bases from V and 5 bases from J, with 13 bases between. The germline gives CDR1 MNHEY, CDR2 SVGEGT.

The J gene is TRBJ2-3, the V gene TRBV24-1; tentative D call: TRBD1 (6 bases). V lost 3 bases to trimming and J lost 2 bases, with 11 bases between them. The V gene's germline CDR1 is KGHDR and CDR2 SFDVKD. The CDR3 covers 15 residues. DNA for the CDR3: TGTGCCACCAGTGATAGGACAGATATCACAGATACGCAGTATTTT. This sequence encodes CATSDRTDITDTQYF.

The rearrangement uses TRBV2 and TRBJ2-5; 10 bases fit TRBD2. The CDR3 is made up of 14 amino acids. CDR1 is SNHLY, CDR2 FYNNEI, per germline. V lost 11 bases to trimming and J lost 4 bases; unmatched junction nucleotides: 10. CDR3 sequence reads: CAGRAGGPRETQYF. Written as DNA, the CDR3 is TGTGCCGGTAGAGCGGGGGGGCCACGAGAGACCCAGTACTTC.

This clone was detected a few times. The V gene is TRBV19, the J gene TRBJ1-5; no clear D. This CDR3 spans 16 amino acids. Germline loops: CDR1 LNHDA, CDR2 SQIVND (reference sequence). Trimming shortened V by 2 bases and J by 1 base, and 12 bases separated the two germline ends. CDR3 bases: TGTGCCAGTAGTATAATTGGGTTTCAGAGCAATCAGCCCCAGCATTTT. This gives the protein CASSIIGFQSNQPQHF. Variable domain in full (rest from reference TRBV19 and TRBJ1-5): DGGITQSPKYLFRKEGQNVTLSCEQNLNHDAMYWYRQDPGQGLRLIYYSQIVNDFQKGDIAEGYSVSREKKESFPLTVTSAQKNPTAFYLCASSIIGFQSNQPQHFGDGTRLSIL.

The gene calls are TRBV18 and TRBJ1-1; no clear D. The germline V gene has CDR1 KGHSH and CDR2 LQKENI. The CDR3 covers 17 residues. The ends were cut back, 3 bases at V and 1 base at J, with 18 bases in the middle. The CDR3 coding sequence is TGTGCCAGCTCACCGTTGGCTTCGATAGCTACGAACACTGAAGCTTTCTTT. Amino acid sequence: CASSPLASIATNTEAFF.

V gene TRBV3-1 (or the pseudogene TRBV3-2) combines with J gene TRBJ1-2; D gene unclear. Trimming took off 4 bases at V and 4 bases at J, with 16 bases between the two ends. The CDR3 consists of 15 residues. The germline V gene encodes CDR1 LGHDT and CDR2 YNNKEL (reference sequence). The CDR3 sequence is CASSRGGDSVYGYTF. Here the CDR3 DNA reads TGTGCCAGCAGCCGCGGTGGAGATAGTGTCTATGGCTACACCTTC.

A few counts support this clone. The rearrangement links TRBV11-2 to TRBJ2-7; 7 bases fit TRBD1. J gave up 6 bases and V 5 bases, and 1 base lay outside the gene matches. CDR1 is SGHAT and CDR2 is FQNNGV in the germline V gene. The CDR3 runs to 11 residues. CDR3 protein: CASSTGVEQYV. CDR3 DNA: TGTGCCAGCAGCACAGGGGTCGAGCAGTACGTC.

The chain carries TRBV5-1 and TRBJ1-1, with D maybe TRBD1 (5 bases). Germline assignment: CDR1 SGHRS and CDR2 YFSETQ. Trimming took 0 bases from V and 11 from J, leaving 17 bases between them. This CDR3 spans 14 amino acids. The CDR3 loop is CASSLGDGAREAFF. The CDR3 DNA follows: TGCGCCAGCAGCTTGGGAGATGGGGCTAGGGAGGCTTTCTTT.

This clone ranks as medium-sized. The chain is built from TRBV18 and TRBJ1-5; no clear D gene. Germline V gene lookup returns CDR1 KGHSH and CDR2 LQKENI. This CDR3 is 14 amino acids long. V lost 3 bases and J 0 bases, leaving 6 bases between the germline ends. This CDR3 is CASSPVHSNQPQHF. The CDR3 DNA reads TGTGCCAGCTCACCGGTCCATAGCAATCAGCCCCAGCATTTT.

The gene calls are TRBV6-5 and TRBJ1-1, with a tentative D call TRBD1 (5 bases). From germline, CDR1 is MNHEY and CDR2 SVGAGI. Trimming pared 7 bases from V and 1 base from J, leaving 13 bases between. The CDR3 spans 14 residues. CDR3 DNA sequence: TGTGCCAGCACGGCCCGGGGCGCGAACACTGAAGCTTTCTTT. This codes for CASTARGANTEAFF.

The CDR3 spells CASSPRAGTYSNQPQHF. The DNA of the CDR3 is TGTGCCAGCTCACCAAGGGCAGGGACCTATAGCAATCAGCCCCAGCATTTT. The rearrangement joins TRBV18 to TRBJ1-5, with D maybe TRBD1 (5 bases). V shed 2 bases and J shed 0 bases, with 14 bases lying between them. There are 17 residues in the CDR3. CDR1 and CDR2 from the germline V gene are KGHSH and LQKENI.

This chain's CDR3 is CASSLRFQNTGELFF. The CDR3 region has the DNA TGTGCCAGCAGCTTACGATTCCAGAACACCGGGGAGCTGTTTTTT. The chain carries TRBV7-7 and TRBJ2-2; no clear D. Germline V CDR1 and CDR2: SSHAT, FNYEAQ (reference sequence). The CDR3 covers 15 residues. Trimming removed 2 bases from V and 1 base from J, with 8 bases in between.

The chain recombines TRBV21-1 with TRBJ2-1. TRBV21-1 is a pseudogene locus. The CDR3 consists of 10 residues. The CDR3 region has the DNA TGTGCCAGTATTGGCAATGAGCAGTTCTTC. Amino acids: CASIGNEQFF.

In nucleotides, the CDR3 is TGTGCCAGCAGCGTAGTAGGACTAGCGGGGGTTGGGGAGACCCAGTACTTC. Amino acid sequence: CASSVVGLAGVGETQYF. V usage is TRBV9 and J usage is TRBJ2-5, with 13 bases aligning to TRBD2. V was clipped by 0 bases and J by 5 bases; unmatched bases: 7. The length of the CDR3 is 17 residues. The germline gives CDR1 SGDLS, CDR2 YYNGEE.

CDR3 DNA: TGTGCCAGCAGTTTGCCCCCGGACAGGACGCGGCACTTT. This translates into CASSLPPDRTRHF. The chain is built from TRBV28 and TRBJ1-6, with 7 bases matching TRBD1. This CDR3 is 13 amino acids long. The germline V gene has CDR1 MDHEN and CDR2 SYDVKM. The ends lost 3 bases at V and 19 bases at J; junction bases unmatched: 12.

The chain couples TRBV21-1 to TRBJ2-7; TRBD1, the table's D call, lacks a check against the DNA. TRBV21-1 is deemed a pseudogene. The length of the CDR3 is 17 residues. The CDR3 nucleotides are TGTGCCAGCAGGAAAAAGGACAGGGCGGCATGTGGCTACGAGCAGTACGTC. This encodes CASRKKDRAACGYEQYV.

The chain links TRBV6-2 or TRBV6-3 to TRBJ1-1; D possibly corresponds to TRBD1 (5 bases). The CDR3 extends over 14 amino acids. CDR1 and CDR2 from the germline V gene are MNHEY and SVGEGT. Trimming left V 0 bases short and J 11 bases short, with 16 bases between. The CDR3 spells CASSYSIQAGTAFF. For the CDR3, the DNA is TGTGCCAGCAGTTACTCGATACAGGCTGGAACGGCTTTCTTT.

This chain connects TRBV18 to TRBJ2-3; TRBD1 agrees at 8 bases. The germline V gene encodes CDR1 KGHSH and CDR2 LQKENI. This CDR3 is 17 amino acids long. The J segment lost 2 bases and the V segment lost 3 bases, leaving 10 bases of the junction unmatched. The CDR3 coding sequence is TGTGCCAGCTCACCGACACGGACAGGGTCTCCCACAGATACGCAGTATTTT. This codes for CASSPTRTGSPTDTQYF.

This rearrangement joins TRBV23-1 to TRBJ1-2; 9 nucleotides match TRBD1. TRBV23-1 is an ORF for which the function is uncertain. CDR3 length equals 12 residues. The CDR3 loop is CVRQGEAYGYTF. In DNA, the CDR3 is TGCGTTAGACAGGGGGAGGCCTATGGCTACACCTTC.